Shown below are 6 T cell receptor beta chains from a single sample sequenced in a study of cytomegalovirus exposure and HLA in healthy donors. With 60 Vbeta and 13 Jbeta primers, the PCR was carried out. Some clones are missing from TCRdb's copy, which holds only in-frame ones; the method was immunoSEQ multiplex PCR. The table has 120,000 or so clones, 55% to 75% seen once. The sequenced sample consisted of PBMCs. The source of these receptors is a man aged 25 to 45 in good health and CMV-seronegative.

This chain links TRBV30 with TRBJ2-7, with 12 bases fitting TRBD1. The CDR3 contains 14 residues. After removal of 0 bases from V and 5 bases from J, the junction contained 2 bases not matched to a gene. The germline CDR1 and CDR2 sequences are GTSNPN and SVGIG (reference sequence). CDR3 coding DNA: TGTGCCTGGAGTGTTGGGACAGGGGGCCACGAGCAGTACTTC. Protein sequence: CAWSVGTGGHEQYF.

V usage is TRBV7-3 and J usage is TRBJ2-1; 10 nucleotides line up with TRBD1. Losses at the gene ends were 5 bases for V and 2 bases for J; bases not matched to a gene: 3. Looked up from germline, CDR1 is SGHTA and CDR2 is FQGTGA. The CDR3 consists of 15 residues. The CDR3 protein is CASSPGTGAYNEQFF. The CDR3 DNA sequence: TGTGCCAGCAGCCCCGGGACAGGGGCCTACAATGAGCAGTTCTTC.

The chain recombines TRBV30 with TRBJ1-1; D gene ambiguous. The V and J ends lost 5 bases and 3 bases respectively, with 7 bases between them. The germline gives CDR1 GTSNPN, CDR2 SVGIG (reference sequence). The CDR3 has 11 residues. Written as DNA, the CDR3 is TGTGCCTGGGGCGGATACACTGAAGCTTTCTTT. Protein sequence: CAWGGYTEAFF.

V gene TRBV28 combines with J gene TRBJ2-7; no firm D call. This CDR3 comprises 13 residues. Germline CDR1 is MDHEN and CDR2 is SYDVKM. V was shortened by 10 bases and J by 5 bases, with 18 bases between the two germline ends. The CDR3 is CAIKPPLNHEQYF. The CDR3 DNA is TGTGCCATCAAGCCCCCCTTGAACCACGAGCAGTACTTC. The whole variable domain, filled in from reference TRBV28 and TRBJ2-7, reads DVKVTQSSRYLVKRTGEKVFLECVQDMDHENMFWYRQDPGLGLRLIYFSYDVKMKEKGDIPEGYSVSREKKERFSLILESASTNQTSMYLCAIKPPLNHEQYFGPGTRLTVT.

The gene calls are TRBV27 and TRBJ2-7, with D perhaps TRBD2 (6 bases). CDR1 and CDR2 from the germline V gene are MNHEY and SMNVEV (reference sequence). Trimming stripped 6 bases from V and 3 bases from J, with 9 bases between. This CDR3 has 12 amino acids. The CDR3 bases are TGTGCCAGCAGGGGAGGAATCTACGAGCAGTACTTC. This sequence encodes CASRGGIYEQYF.

This chain joins TRBV23-1 and TRBJ1-4; 8 bases match TRBD1. TRBV23-1 is an ORF for which the function is uncertain. With 4 bases clipped from V and 8 bases from J, the junction kept 15 bases outside the gene matches. The CDR3 runs 17 residues. The CDR3 loop is CASSPPGGMLVEEKLFF. CDR3 sequence (DNA): TGCGCCAGCAGTCCCCCAGGGGGCATGTTGGTCGAGGAAAAACTGTTTTTT.